This T cell receptor beta chain was sequenced during a study of CD8+ T cells in alopecia areata. Study summary: Among treated patients, oral tofacitinib was administered at 5 to 10 mg twice daily. Points from the study as a whole: Resident alphabeta T cells of normal skin are also sequenced in scalp samples. Lesional scalp exceeded normal scalp in clonality, especially in alopecia totalis/universalis.

Sequencing templates came from extracted RNA that was reverse transcribed into cDNA. Generated by immunoSEQ multiplex PCR, the TCRdb table keeps only in-frame clones and is missing some. Of 200,000 to 250,000 clones listed, around three fifths were seen once; the top ten hold more than 0.4%. PBMC-derived CD4+ and CD8+ T cells were sorted. Germline lookup yields CDR1 DFQATT and CDR2 SNEGSKA (reference sequence). The CDR3 totals 11 residues. The V gene lost 1 base and the J gene lost 6 bases, with 5 bases spanning the gap. Turning to this clone: Its antigen remains unknown. Other DNA sequences within the sample encode an identical CDR3.

This material consisted of CD4+ T cells sorted from blood, taken at week 0. The sequence derives from a human donor with alopecia areata. The rearrangement joins TRBV20-1 to TRBJ2-3; no clear D gene. Here the CDR3 DNA reads TGCAGTGCTAGAGTCGGGGATACGCAGTATTTT. This translates into CSARVGDTQYF.